This TCR beta chain was captured by sequencing in a study of CD8 T cells in Susac syndrome. Random-hexamer reverse transcription was applied to roughly 0.5 to 1 ug RNA. The immunoSEQ assay covered 54 Vbeta and 13 Jbeta segments for CDR3. TCRdb re-called the immunoSEQ multiplex PCR reads with MiXCR, one entry per CDR3 protein. The sample carries hundreds of thousands of distinct CDR3 sequences, around 85% recorded once. CDR1 is MGHRA and CDR2 is YSYEKL in the germline V gene. The CDR3 is 16 amino acids. V lost 3 bases and J lost 2; bases outside the gene matches: 7. TCR beta sequences were obtained from blood CD8+ and CD4+ T cells. Negative isolation was used for CD8+ and CD4+ T cells, and FACS enrichment was applied to TEMRA cells.

The sample was CD8+ T cells from PBMCs. The chain links TRBV4-1 to TRBJ1-3; TRBD1 matches at 7 bases. The TCR originated in a human donor with multiple sclerosis. The CDR3 sequence is CASSQESDRAGNTIYF. CDR3 coding DNA: TGCGCCAGCAGCCAGGAGAGTGACAGGGCTGGAAACACCATATATTTT.